This TCR beta chain is from a study of post-analysis software for immune sequencing data. Presence of unique molecular identifiers characterized the TCR beta cDNA libraries. TCRdb used MiXCR to reprocess the PCR reads, holding one entry per CDR3 protein. The sample has approximately 690,000 distinct CDR3 sequences, roughly three fifths seen once. With respect to this clonotype: The antigen is undetermined.

V was trimmed by 5 bases and J by 8 bases, leaving 15 bases between them. In germline, CDR1 is WSHSY, CDR2 SAAADI. The CDR3 has 13 amino acids. Regarding the study as a whole: The study found TRBV5-6, TRBV5-1 and TRBV20-1 among five TRBV segments more frequent in patients than controls.

The specimen sequenced was blood. The chain has TRBV10-2 and TRBJ1-2; no firm D call. This clonotype was obtained from a girl aged 2 to 10 with multiple sclerosis. The CDR3 DNA is TGCGCCAGCAGTATCCGGATGGCCGGCGGCTACACCTTC. Translating it yields CASSIRMAGGYTF.